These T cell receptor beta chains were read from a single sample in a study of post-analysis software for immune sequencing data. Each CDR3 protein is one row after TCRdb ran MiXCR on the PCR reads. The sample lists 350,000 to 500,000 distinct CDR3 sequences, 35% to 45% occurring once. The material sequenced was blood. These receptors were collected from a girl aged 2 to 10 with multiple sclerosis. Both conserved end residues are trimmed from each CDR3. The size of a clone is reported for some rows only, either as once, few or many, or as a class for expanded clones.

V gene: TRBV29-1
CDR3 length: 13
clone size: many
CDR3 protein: SVDGGVPVRGGYT

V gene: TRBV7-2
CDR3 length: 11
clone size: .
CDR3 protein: ASSASRVAGYT

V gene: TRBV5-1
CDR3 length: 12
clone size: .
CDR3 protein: ASSGGTLGEKLF

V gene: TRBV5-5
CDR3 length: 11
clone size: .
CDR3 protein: ASSLAGWTEQY

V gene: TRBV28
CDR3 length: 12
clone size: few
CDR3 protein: ASSQYRLNNEQF

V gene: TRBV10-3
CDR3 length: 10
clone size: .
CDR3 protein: AISESNTEAF

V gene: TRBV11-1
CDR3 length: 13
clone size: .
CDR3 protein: ASSLEYRGNNEQF

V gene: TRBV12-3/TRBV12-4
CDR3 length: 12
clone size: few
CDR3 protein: ASSLEEAKNIQY

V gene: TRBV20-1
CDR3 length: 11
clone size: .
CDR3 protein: SAGQGLAYEQY

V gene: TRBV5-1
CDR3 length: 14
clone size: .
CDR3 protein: ASSPTSGGAKNEQF

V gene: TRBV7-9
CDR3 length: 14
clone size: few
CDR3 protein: ASSGEGTGFSDTQY

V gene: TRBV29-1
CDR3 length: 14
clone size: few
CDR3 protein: SAGTGTSTRTDTQY

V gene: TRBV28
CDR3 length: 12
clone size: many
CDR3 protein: ASNLVSGANVLT

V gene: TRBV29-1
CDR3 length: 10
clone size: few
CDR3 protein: SVTGPQETQY

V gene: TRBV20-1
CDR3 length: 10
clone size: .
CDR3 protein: SARDTVTEAF

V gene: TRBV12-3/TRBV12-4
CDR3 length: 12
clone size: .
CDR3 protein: ASRVGGSGYEQY

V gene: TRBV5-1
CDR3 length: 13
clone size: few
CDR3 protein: ASSLERILQETQY

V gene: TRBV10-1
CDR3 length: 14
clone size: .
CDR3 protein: ASSLSLQGSYNEQF

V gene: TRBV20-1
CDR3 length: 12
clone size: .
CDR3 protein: SASLPGTNNEQF

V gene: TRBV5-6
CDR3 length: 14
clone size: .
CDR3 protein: ASSETHRGTNYGYT

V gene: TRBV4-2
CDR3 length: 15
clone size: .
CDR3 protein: ASSTKLGDMEKDEQY

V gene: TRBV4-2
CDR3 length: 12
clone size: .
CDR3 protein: ASSQAGQAAGLH

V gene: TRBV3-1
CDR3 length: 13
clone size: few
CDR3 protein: ASSQAGTGAYEQY

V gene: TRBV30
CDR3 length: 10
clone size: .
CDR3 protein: AWDSANYGYT

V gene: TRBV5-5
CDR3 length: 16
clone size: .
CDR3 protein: ASSWTSTGTGGNQPQH

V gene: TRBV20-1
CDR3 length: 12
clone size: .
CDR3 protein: SGKRSSPFNEQF

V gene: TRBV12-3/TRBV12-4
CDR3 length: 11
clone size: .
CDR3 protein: ASSRDSPHGYT

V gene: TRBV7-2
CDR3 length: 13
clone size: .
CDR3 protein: ASRATSGRAGTQY